This T cell receptor beta chain was observed in a study of T cell clonotyping in hematopoietic cell transplantation. General study results and limits: At the given depth, recipient repertoires were over 97% de novo clonotypes. CD4 and CD8 repertoire contributions could not be separated without sorting. Pathologically expanded recipient clonotypes increased progressively from day 30 to day 180 as diversity fell. Graft donor and pretransplant recipient Inverse Simpson Index values predicted broader posttransplant TCR diversity.

Sequenced by immunoSEQ multiplex PCR; TCRdb stores in-frame clones only, minus some. The data hold approximately 70,000 clones, with 94% observed a single time. Trimming removed 3 bases from V and 8 bases from J, with 13 bases in between. The CDR3 is made up of 13 amino acids. Germline CDR1 and CDR2: MDHEN and SYDVKM. With regard to this clone: The target antigen is unknown.

This clonotype was obtained from a man aged 45 to 65 in good health. Some clones in this sample may be carry-over from other donors' samples. Sequences were obtained from peripheral blood mononuclear cells. J is TRBJ1-2 and V is TRBV28, with D possibly being TRBD1 (5 bases). CDR3 protein: CASSFPDSLGYTF. CDR3 coding DNA: TGTGCCAGCAGTTTTCCCGACAGCCTGGGCTACACCTTC.